Presented here are 25 T cell receptor beta chains from one specimen sequenced in a study of CD4 T cells in relation to SARS-CoV-2 and coronaviruses. Clones were sequenced by immunoSEQ multiplex PCR, and TCRdb holds only the in-frame ones, with some missing. The table has 35,000 to 40,000 clones, approximately 87% seen once; the top ten hold about a tenth. Sequencing used memory CD4+ T cells from PBMCs. All receptors derive from an adult with COVID-19.

The rearrangement joins TRBV5-1 to TRBJ1-1; 9 bases agree with TRBD1. With 4 bases clipped from V and 4 bases from J, the junction kept 8 bases outside the gene matches. Germline V gives CDR1 SGHRS, CDR2 YFSETQ. The CDR3 spans 15 residues. This CDR3 is CASSNWDREVTEAFF. The CDR3 DNA follows: TGCGCCAGCAGCAACTGGGACAGGGAGGTCACTGAAGCTTTCTTT.

This clone was counted a few times. V and J are TRBV7-6 and TRBJ1-1; D unclear. Germline CDR1 and CDR2: SGHVS and FNYEAQ. Trimming cost V 5 bases and J 0 bases, with 16 bases left between them. The CDR3 spans 16 residues. The CDR3 loop is CASSLPQGRLNTEAFF. The CDR3 DNA reads TGTGCCAGCAGCCTCCCTCAAGGCCGCTTGAACACTGAAGCTTTCTTT.

CDR3 sequence reads: CASSVDQGRDEQYF. In DNA, the CDR3 is TGTGCCAGCAGCGTAGATCAGGGTCGGGACGAGCAGTACTTC. The rearrangement uses TRBV9 and TRBJ2-7; weak D call: TRBD1 (5 bases). Germline V gene data show CDR1 as SGDLS and CDR2 as YYNGEE. This CDR3 region has 14 residues. Trimming shortened V by 0 bases and J by 5 bases, and 12 bases separated the two germline ends.

This clone has more than one count but fewer than ten. V is TRBV30 and J is TRBJ2-7; perhaps D is TRBD1 or TRBD2 (6 bases each). The ends were cut back, 4 bases at V and 1 base at J, with 14 bases in the middle. The CDR3 is 14 amino acids. Germline V gives CDR1 GTSNPN, CDR2 SVGIG (reference sequence). As DNA, the CDR3 is TGTGCCTGGACGGGGGCAGGAAAATCCTACGAGCAGTACTTC. It encodes CAWTGAGKSYEQYF.

The genes are TRBV9 and TRBJ2-4; D is perhaps TRBD1 or TRBD2 (5 bases each). The CDR3 sequence is 16 residues long. V shed 0 bases and J shed 0 bases, with 10 bases lying between them. CDR1 and CDR2 (germline): SGDLS, YYNGEE. The CDR3 sequence: CASSVDSGTAKNIQYF. The CDR3 region has the DNA TGTGCCAGCAGCGTAGATTCTGGGACAGCCAAAAACATTCAGTACTTC.

This clone has only one observation. The chain has TRBV7-2 and TRBJ1-2; D not resolved. In germline, CDR1 is SGHTA, CDR2 FQGNSA. V lost 1 base and J 4 bases, leaving 7 bases between the germline ends. This CDR3 comprises 13 residues. Here the CDR3 reads CASSLEGGYGYTF. In nucleotides, the CDR3 is TGTGCCAGCAGCTTAGAGGGAGGCTATGGCTACACCTTC.

A word on this clone: One junction end does not reproduce the germline sequence, and a read error may be involved. The chain has TRBV5-1 and TRBJ2-5; 9 nucleotides line up with TRBD1. This CDR3 has 15 amino acids. Germline V CDR1 and CDR2: SGHRS, YFSETQ. The CDR3 sequence: CASSSQGQGFENQYF. For the CDR3, the DNA is TGCGCCAGCAGCTCCCAGGGACAGGGCTTCGAGAACCAGTACTTC.

This chain links TRBV7-2 with TRBJ1-3; tentatively, D is TRBD1 (5 bases). The CDR3 contains 15 residues. Germline-derived CDR1 and CDR2 are SGHTA and FQGNSA. The germline V and J ends were trimmed by 4 bases and 0 bases, with 10 bases remaining between them. This CDR3 reads CASSSGPSSGNTIYF. The CDR3 coding sequence is TGTGCCAGCAGCTCAGGGCCTAGCTCTGGAAACACCATATATTTT.

DNA of the CDR3: TGTGCCAGCAGCGAGCATAGGACAGGGAGGAATTCACCCCTCCACTTT. It encodes CASSEHRTGRNSPLHF. The chain couples TRBV9 to TRBJ1-6; 8 nucleotides match TRBD1. CDR3 length: 16 residues. The germline V gene encodes CDR1 SGDLS and CDR2 YYNGEE. The J segment lost 7 bases and the V segment lost 3 bases, leaving 9 bases of the junction unmatched.

This clone was seen only a few times. The chain is built from TRBV18 and TRBJ2-3; TRBD1 matches at 7 bases. Per germline, CDR1 KGHSH and CDR2 LQKENI. There are 14 residues in the CDR3. Trimming cost V 4 bases and J 1 base; bases outside gene matches: 2. The CDR3 sequence: CASSQGQGTDTQYF. The CDR3 nucleotides read TGTGCCAGCTCACAAGGACAGGGCACAGATACGCAGTATTTT. Supplemented by reference TRBV18 and TRBJ2-3, the full variable domain reads NAGVMQNPRHLVRRRGQEARLRCSPMKGHSHVYWYRQLPEEGLKFMVYLQKENIIDESGMPKERFSAEFPKEGPSILRIQQVVRGDSAAYFCASSQGQGTDTQYFGPGTRLTVL.

The chain employs TRBV27 and TRBJ1-5; D is unclear. The V gene lost 8 bases and the J gene lost 1 base, with 9 bases spanning the gap. Germline V gene lookup returns CDR1 MNHEY and CDR2 SMNVEV (reference sequence). The CDR3 has 13 residues. CDR3: CASGRISNQPQHF. The CDR3 bases are TGTGCCAGCGGCAGGATAAGCAATCAGCCCCAGCATTTT.

Here the CDR3 reads CASSPTGTPGGSPLHF. The CDR3 coding sequence is TGTGCCAGCAGCCCAACCGGGACCCCCGGGGGTTCACCCCTCCACTTT. This rearrangement joins TRBV9 to TRBJ1-6; possibly TRBD1 for D (5 bases). This CDR3 is 16 amino acids long. The V end was cut by 4 bases, the J end by 9 bases, with 20 bases between. Germline V lookup: CDR1 SGDLS, CDR2 YYNGEE.

This sequence joins TRBV15 and TRBJ1-2, with 8 bases aligning to TRBD1. Trimming cost V 3 bases and J 0 bases; bases outside gene matches: 3. The CDR3 runs 15 residues. CDR1 and CDR2 from the germline V gene are LNHNV and YYDKDF (reference sequence). CDR3 nucleotides: TGTGCCACCAGCAGGGAGGGACAGGCTAACTATGGCTACACCTTC. Its translation is CATSREGQANYGYTF.

The V gene is TRBV5-1, the J gene TRBJ2-3; D possibly matches TRBD1 or TRBD2 (5 bases each). The germline CDR1 and CDR2 sequences are SGHRS and YFSETQ. CDR3 length equals 15 residues. The V end lost 2 bases, the J end lost 5 bases, and 15 bases lay between the germline ends. This CDR3 reads CASSLRGVLGDTQYF. The CDR3 DNA follows: TGCGCCAGCAGCTTAAGGGGAGTACTAGGAGATACGCAGTATTTT.

The chain uses TRBV24-1 and TRBJ1-1; D gene unclear. The CDR3 covers 13 residues. Germline lookup yields CDR1 KGHDR and CDR2 SFDVKD. The V gene lost 1 base and the J gene lost 3 bases, with 5 bases spanning the gap. CDR3 residues: CATSDFGYTEAFF. The CDR3 region has the DNA TGTGCCACCAGTGATTTCGGGTACACTGAAGCTTTCTTT.

V is TRBV19 and J is TRBJ1-1; D gene ambiguous. The CDR3 sequence is 13 residues long. The germline V and J ends were trimmed by 11 bases and 1 base, with 14 bases remaining between them. CDR1 is LNHDA, CDR2 SQIVND, per germline (reference sequence). CDR3 nucleotide sequence: TGTGCCGCCAACGAAAATACGAACACTGAAGCTTTCTTT. Protein: CAANENTNTEAFF.

The chain recombines TRBV5-4 with TRBJ2-1; D ambiguous. This CDR3 is 15 amino acids long. Trimming shortened V by 4 bases and J by 1 base, and 12 bases separated the two germline ends. CDR1 is SGHNT, CDR2 YYREEE, per germline (reference sequence). CDR3 residues: CASSPTPESYNEQFF. The CDR3 DNA sequence: TGTGCCAGCAGCCCCACCCCAGAATCCTACAATGAGCAGTTCTTC.

This chain links TRBV7-8 with TRBJ2-7; 9 nucleotides align to TRBD2. V dropped 5 bases and J dropped 0; count of bases not matched to a gene: 14. Per the germline V gene, CDR1 is SGHVS and CDR2 is FQNEAQ. This CDR3 has 18 amino acids. The CDR3: CASSRGETSGPGSYEQYF. The CDR3 DNA is TGTGCCAGCAGCCGAGGGGAGACTAGCGGACCAGGCTCCTACGAGCAGTACTTC.

The gene calls are TRBV9 and TRBJ2-2; 9 nucleotides agree with TRBD2. CDR1 and CDR2 from the germline V gene are SGDLS and YYNGEE. The CDR3 is made up of 16 amino acids. The V and J ends lost 4 bases and 1 base, in that order; junction bases with no gene match: 5. CDR3 in DNA: TGTGCCAGCAGCCCAGCGGGGGGCCAGAACACCGGGGAGCTGTTTTTT. This encodes CASSPAGGQNTGELFF. The full variable domain, in which reference TRBV9 and TRBJ2-2 provide the parts outside the CDR3, is DSGVTQTPKHLITATGQRVTLRCSPRSGDLSVYWYQQSLDQGLQFLIQYYNGEERAKGNILERFSAQQFPDLHSELNLSSLELGDSALYFCASSPAGGQNTGELFFGEGSRLTVL.

The rearrangement links TRBV5-1 to TRBJ2-5; D might be TRBD1 or TRBD2, each matching 5 bases. The CDR3 loop spans 14 amino acids. Germline CDR1 and CDR2: SGHRS and YFSETQ. V was trimmed by 4 bases and J by 1 base, leaving 11 bases between them. DNA for the CDR3: TGCGCCAGCAGCCCGGGTGGGACCCAAGAGACCCAGTACTTC. This encodes CASSPGGTQETQYF.

CDR3: CASSLMRFQETQYF. CDR3 DNA sequence: TGCGCCAGCAGCTTGATGCGCTTCCAAGAGACCCAGTACTTC. V is TRBV5-1 and J is TRBJ2-5; D gene unclear. The CDR3 consists of 14 residues. Trimming took off 1 base at V and 1 base at J, with 8 bases between the two ends. In germline, CDR1 is SGHRS, CDR2 YFSETQ.

This chain joins TRBV19 and TRBJ1-6, with a tentative D call TRBD1 (6 bases). CDR3 length equals 14 residues. Trimming stripped 5 bases from V and 4 bases from J, with 9 bases between. Germline CDR1 and CDR2: LNHDA and SQIVND (reference sequence). Here the CDR3 reads CASSSGQYNSPLHF. The CDR3, as DNA: TGTGCCAGTAGTTCCGGACAGTATAATTCACCCCTCCACTTT.

V and J are TRBV28 and TRBJ2-3, with TRBD1 identical over 8 bases. With V trimmed by 3 bases and J by 11 bases, 4 bases remained unmatched. The CDR3 sequence is 12 residues long. Looked up from germline, CDR1 is MDHEN and CDR2 is SYDVKM. In nucleotides, the CDR3 is TGTGCCAGCAGTTTTCGGACAGGGTGGCAGTATTTT. Residues: CASSFRTGWQYF.

The chain combines TRBV29-1 with TRBJ2-5; possibly TRBD1 or TRBD2 for D (6 bases each). The germline V and J ends were trimmed by 7 bases and 4 bases, with 16 bases remaining between them. CDR3 length: 13 amino acids. In germline, CDR1 is SQVTM, CDR2 ANQGSEA. CDR3 coding DNA: TGCAGCGCCAACGTCGGAGGGGGAGAGACCCAGTACTTC. It yields the protein CSANVGGGETQYF.

This clone was counted a single time. The chain's CDR3 is CASSEPNGGAETQYF. For the CDR3, the DNA is TGCGCCAGCAGTGAGCCGAACGGGGGGGCCGAGACCCAGTACTTC. The rearrangement uses TRBV5-1 and TRBJ2-5; 8 bases fit TRBD2. Germline V gives CDR1 SGHRS, CDR2 YFSETQ. This CDR3 spans 15 amino acids. The ends lost 5 bases at V and 5 bases at J; junction bases unmatched: 11.